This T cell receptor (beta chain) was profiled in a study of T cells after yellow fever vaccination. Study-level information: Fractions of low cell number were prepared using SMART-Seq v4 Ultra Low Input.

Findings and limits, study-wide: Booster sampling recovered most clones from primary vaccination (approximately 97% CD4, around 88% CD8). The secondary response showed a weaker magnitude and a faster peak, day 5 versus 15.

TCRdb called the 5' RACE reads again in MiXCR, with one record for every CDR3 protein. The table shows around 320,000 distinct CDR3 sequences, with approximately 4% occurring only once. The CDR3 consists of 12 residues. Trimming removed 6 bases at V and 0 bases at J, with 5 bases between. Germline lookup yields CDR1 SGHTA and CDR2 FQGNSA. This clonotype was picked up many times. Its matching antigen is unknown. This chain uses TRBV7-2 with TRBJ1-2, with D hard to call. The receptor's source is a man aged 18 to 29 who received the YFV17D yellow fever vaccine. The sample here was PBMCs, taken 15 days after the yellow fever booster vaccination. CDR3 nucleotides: TGTGCCAGCAGTTATACTAACTATGGCTACACCTTC. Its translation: CASSYTNYGYTF.